This T cell receptor (beta chain) appears in the sequencing data of a study of OX40 agonist ivuxolimab in advanced cancers. The CDR3 runs to 13 residues. Trimming took off 1 base at V and 4 bases at J, with 8 bases between the two ends. Germline V CDR1 and CDR2: MNHNS, SASEGT. The protocol was immunoSEQ multiplex PCR, while the TCRdb copy is restricted to in-frame clones and leaves out a portion. The sample records about 80,000 clones, 90% to 95% being singletons. Specimen: CD4+ or CD8+ T cells sorted from blood, collected in a trial of the OX40 agonist ivuxolimab. The V and J genes are TRBV6-1 and TRBJ2-7; TRBD1 is a possible D gene (5 bases). The origin of this receptor is an adult with an advanced solid tumor such as melanoma, head and neck, liver or kidney cancer. The CDR3 DNA is TGTGCCAGCAGTGAAGGCGACAGTTACGAGCAGTACTTC. Translation gives CASSEGDSYEQYF.